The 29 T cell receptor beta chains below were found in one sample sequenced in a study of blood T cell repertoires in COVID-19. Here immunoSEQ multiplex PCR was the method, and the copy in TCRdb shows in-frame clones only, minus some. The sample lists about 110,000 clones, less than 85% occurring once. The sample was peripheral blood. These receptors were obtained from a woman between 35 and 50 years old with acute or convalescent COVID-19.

In DNA form, the CDR3 reads TGTGCCAGCCGATCGACAGGGCCTAGGGGTGAAGCTTTCTTT. It yields the protein CASRSTGPRGEAFF. The gene calls are TRBV28 and TRBJ1-1, with TRBD1 matching over 7 bases. This CDR3 is built from 14 residues. Trimming cost V 8 bases and J 7 bases; bases outside gene matches: 13. Germline V gives CDR1 MDHEN, CDR2 SYDVKM.

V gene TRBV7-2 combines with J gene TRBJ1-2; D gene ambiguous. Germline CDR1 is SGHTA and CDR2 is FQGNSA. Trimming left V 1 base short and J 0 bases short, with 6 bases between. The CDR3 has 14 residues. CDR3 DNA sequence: TGTGCCAGCAGCTTAGGAGGAGCTAACTATGGCTACACCTTC. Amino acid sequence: CASSLGGANYGYTF.

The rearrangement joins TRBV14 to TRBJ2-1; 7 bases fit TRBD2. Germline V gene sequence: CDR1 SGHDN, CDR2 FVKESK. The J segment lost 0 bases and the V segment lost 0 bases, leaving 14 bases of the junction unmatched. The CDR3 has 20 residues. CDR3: CASSQDQRLAPLSSYNEQFF. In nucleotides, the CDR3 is TGTGCCAGCAGCCAAGATCAGCGACTAGCCCCCCTCAGCTCCTACAATGAGCAGTTCTTC.

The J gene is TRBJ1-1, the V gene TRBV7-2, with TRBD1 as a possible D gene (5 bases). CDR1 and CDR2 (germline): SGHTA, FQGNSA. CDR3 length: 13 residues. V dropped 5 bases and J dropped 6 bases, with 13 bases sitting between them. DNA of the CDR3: TGTGCCAGCAGCGTAACCGGGGGGGCTGAAGCTTTCTTT. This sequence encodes CASSVTGGAEAFF.

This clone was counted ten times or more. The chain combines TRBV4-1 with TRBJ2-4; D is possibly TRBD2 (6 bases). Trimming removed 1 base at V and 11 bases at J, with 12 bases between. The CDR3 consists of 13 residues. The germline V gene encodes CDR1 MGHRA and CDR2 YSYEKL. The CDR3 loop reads CASSQAPGLLQYF. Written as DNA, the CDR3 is TGCGCCAGCAGCCAAGCCCCGGGACTCCTTCAGTACTTC.

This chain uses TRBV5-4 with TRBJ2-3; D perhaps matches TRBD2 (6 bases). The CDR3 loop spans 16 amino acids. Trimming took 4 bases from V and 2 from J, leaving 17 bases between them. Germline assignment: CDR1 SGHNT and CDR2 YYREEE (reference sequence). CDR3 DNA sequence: TGTGCCAGCAGCGATGTACCGGGACTTTACACAGATACGCAGTATTTT. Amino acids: CASSDVPGLYTDTQYF.

CDR3 in DNA: TGTGCCAGCAGCATTATAGCGGGGGGGCATGCACATGAGCAGTTCTTC. Translated: CASSIIAGGHAHEQFF. This chain uses TRBV3-1 (or the pseudogene TRBV3-2) with TRBJ2-1, with TRBD2 matching over 11 bases. This CDR3 region has 16 residues. V lost 5 bases to trimming and J lost 8 bases; unmatched junction nucleotides: 11. Germline loops: CDR1 LGHDT, CDR2 YNNKEL (reference sequence).

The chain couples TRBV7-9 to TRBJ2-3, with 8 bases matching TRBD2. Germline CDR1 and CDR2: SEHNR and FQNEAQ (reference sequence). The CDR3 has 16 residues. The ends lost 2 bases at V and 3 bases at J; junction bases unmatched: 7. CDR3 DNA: TGTGCCAGCAGCTTACTTGCGGGGGGTGGAACAGATACGCAGTATTTT. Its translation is CASSLLAGGGTDTQYF.

CDR3 sequence (DNA): TGTGCCAGCAGTTCAGGACTACTTGGGGACCAGTACTTC. This encodes CASSSGLLGDQYF. V usage is TRBV6-2 or TRBV6-3 and J usage is TRBJ2-5; weak D call: TRBD2 (6 bases). Trimming pared 4 bases from V and 10 bases from J, leaving 16 bases between. The CDR3 covers 13 residues. Germline-derived CDR1 and CDR2 are MNHEY and SVGEGT.

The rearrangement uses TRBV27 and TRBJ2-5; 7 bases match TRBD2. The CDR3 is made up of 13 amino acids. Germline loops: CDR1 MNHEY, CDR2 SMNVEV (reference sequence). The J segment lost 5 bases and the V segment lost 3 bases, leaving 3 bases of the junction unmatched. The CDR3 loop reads CASSLRRGETQYF. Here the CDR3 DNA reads TGTGCCAGCAGTTTGAGGCGGGGGGAGACCCAGTACTTC.

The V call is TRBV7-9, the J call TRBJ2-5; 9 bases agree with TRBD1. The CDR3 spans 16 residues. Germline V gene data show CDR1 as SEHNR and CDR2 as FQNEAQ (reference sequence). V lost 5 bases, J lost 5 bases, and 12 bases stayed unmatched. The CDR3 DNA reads TGTGCCAGCAGCCCACCGGGAACAGGGGGCTTTGAGACCCAGTACTTC. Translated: CASSPPGTGGFETQYF.

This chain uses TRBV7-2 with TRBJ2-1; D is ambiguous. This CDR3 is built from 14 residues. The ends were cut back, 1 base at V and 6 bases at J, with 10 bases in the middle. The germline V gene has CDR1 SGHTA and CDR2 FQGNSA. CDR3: CASSLGHGSNEQFF. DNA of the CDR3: TGTGCCAGCAGCTTAGGGCACGGGTCCAATGAGCAGTTCTTC.

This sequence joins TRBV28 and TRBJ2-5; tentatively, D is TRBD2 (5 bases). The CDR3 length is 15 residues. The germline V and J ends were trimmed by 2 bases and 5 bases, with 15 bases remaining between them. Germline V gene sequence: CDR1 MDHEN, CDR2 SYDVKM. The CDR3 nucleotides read TGTGCCAGCAGTTTAGGTGGGATTCGAGGGGAGACCCAGTACTTC. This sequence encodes CASSLGGIRGETQYF.

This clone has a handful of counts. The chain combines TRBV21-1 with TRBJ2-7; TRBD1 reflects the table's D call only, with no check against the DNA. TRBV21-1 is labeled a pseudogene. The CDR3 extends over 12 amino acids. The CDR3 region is CASNRPSYEQYF. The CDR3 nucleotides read TGTGCCAGCAACAGGCCGTCCTACGAGCAGTACTTC.

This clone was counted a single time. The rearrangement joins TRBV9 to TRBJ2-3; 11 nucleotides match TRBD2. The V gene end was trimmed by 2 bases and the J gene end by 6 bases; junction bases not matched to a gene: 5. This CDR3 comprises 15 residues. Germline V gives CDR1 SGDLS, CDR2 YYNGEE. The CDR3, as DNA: TGTGCCAGCAGCGTGTCTAGCGGGGGGATCGATACGCAGTATTTT. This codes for CASSVSSGGIDTQYF.

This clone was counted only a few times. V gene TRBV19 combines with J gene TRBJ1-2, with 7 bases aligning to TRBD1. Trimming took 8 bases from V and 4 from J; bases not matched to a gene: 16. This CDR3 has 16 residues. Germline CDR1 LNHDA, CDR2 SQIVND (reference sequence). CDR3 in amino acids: CASGDQTGQVSYGYTF. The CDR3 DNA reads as TGTGCCAGTGGGGACCAGACAGGGCAAGTCTCCTATGGCTACACCTTC.

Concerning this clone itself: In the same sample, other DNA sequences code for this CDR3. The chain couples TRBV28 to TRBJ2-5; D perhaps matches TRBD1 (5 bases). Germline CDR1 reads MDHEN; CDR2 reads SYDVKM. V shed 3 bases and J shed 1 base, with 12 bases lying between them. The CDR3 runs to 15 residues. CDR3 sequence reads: CASSFKGAFQETQYF. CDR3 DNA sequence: TGTGCCAGCAGTTTTAAAGGGGCCTTCCAAGAGACCCAGTACTTC.

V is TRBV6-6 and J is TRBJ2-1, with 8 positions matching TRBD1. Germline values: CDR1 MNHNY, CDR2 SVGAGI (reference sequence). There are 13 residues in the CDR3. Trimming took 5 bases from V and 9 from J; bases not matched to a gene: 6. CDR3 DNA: TGTGCCAGCAGTCATCAGGGGGCGGGTGAGCAGTTCTTC. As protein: CASSHQGAGEQFF.

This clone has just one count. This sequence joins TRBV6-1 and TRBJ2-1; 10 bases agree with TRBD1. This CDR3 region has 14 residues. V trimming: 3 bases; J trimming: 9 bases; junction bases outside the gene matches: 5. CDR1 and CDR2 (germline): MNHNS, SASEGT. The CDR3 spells CASSDGTGVGEQFF. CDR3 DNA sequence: TGTGCCAGCAGTGACGGGACAGGGGTGGGTGAGCAGTTCTTC.

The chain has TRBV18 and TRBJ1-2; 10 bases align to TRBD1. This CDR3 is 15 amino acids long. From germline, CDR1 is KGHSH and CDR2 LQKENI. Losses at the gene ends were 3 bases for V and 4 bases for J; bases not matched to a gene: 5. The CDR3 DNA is TGTGCCAGCTCACCGACAGGGGGCCTAGCCTATGGCTACACCTTC. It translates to CASSPTGGLAYGYTF.

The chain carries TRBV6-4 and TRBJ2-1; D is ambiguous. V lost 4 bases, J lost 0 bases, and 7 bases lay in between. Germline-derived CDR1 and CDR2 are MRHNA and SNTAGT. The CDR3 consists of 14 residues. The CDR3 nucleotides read TGTGCCAGCAGTGCCAGAAGCTCCTACAATGAGCAGTTCTTC. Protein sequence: CASSARSSYNEQFF.

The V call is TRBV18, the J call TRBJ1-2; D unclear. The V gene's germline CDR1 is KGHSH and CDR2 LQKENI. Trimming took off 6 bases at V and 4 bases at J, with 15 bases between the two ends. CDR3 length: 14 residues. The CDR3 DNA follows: TGTGCCAGCTCGGAAGAGGACTCAGTCTATGGCTACACCTTC. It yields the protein CASSEEDSVYGYTF.

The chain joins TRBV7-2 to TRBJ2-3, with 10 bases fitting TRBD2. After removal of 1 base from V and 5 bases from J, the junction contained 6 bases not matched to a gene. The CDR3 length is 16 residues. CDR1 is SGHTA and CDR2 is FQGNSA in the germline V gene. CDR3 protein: CASSLEASGRQDTQYF. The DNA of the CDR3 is TGTGCCAGCAGCTTAGAAGCTAGCGGGAGACAAGATACGCAGTATTTT.

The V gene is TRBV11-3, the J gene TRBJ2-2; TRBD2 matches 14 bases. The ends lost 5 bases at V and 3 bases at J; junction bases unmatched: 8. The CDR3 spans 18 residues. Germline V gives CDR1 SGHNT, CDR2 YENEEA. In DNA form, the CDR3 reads TGTGCCAGCAGCCCAGGACTAGCGGGGGGTCCGGACACCGGGGAGCTGTTTTTT. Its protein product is CASSPGLAGGPDTGELFF.

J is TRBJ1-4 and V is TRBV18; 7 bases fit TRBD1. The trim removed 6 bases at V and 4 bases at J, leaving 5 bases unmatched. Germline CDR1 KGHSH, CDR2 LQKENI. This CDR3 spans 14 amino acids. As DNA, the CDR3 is TGTGCCAGCTCGGAACAGGGGCTTAATGAAAAACTGTTTTTT. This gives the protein CASSEQGLNEKLFF. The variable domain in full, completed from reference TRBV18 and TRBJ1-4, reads NAGVMQNPRHLVRRRGQEARLRCSPMKGHSHVYWYRQLPEEGLKFMVYLQKENIIDESGMPKERFSAEFPKEGPSILRIQQVVRGDSAAYFCASSEQGLNEKLFFGSGTQLSVL.

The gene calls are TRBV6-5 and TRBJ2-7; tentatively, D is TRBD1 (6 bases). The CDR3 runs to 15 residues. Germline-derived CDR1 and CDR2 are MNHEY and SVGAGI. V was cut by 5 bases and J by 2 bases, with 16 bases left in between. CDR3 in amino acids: CASSQRFQGPYEQYF. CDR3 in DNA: TGTGCCAGCAGTCAACGCTTTCAGGGGCCCTACGAGCAGTACTTC.

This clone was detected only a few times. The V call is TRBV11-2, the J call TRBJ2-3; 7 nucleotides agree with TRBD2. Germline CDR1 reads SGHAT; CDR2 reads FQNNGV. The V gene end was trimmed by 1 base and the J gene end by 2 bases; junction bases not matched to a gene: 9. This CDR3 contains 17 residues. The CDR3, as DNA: TGTGCCAGCAGCTTAGGCGGAGCGGGGAGCCCCACAGATACGCAGTATTTT. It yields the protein CASSLGGAGSPTDTQYF. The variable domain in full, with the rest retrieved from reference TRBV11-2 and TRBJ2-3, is EAGVAQSPRYKIIEKRQSVAFWCNPISGHATLYWYQQILGQGPKLLIQFQNNGVVDDSQLPKDRFSAERLKGVDSTLKIQPAKLEDSAVYLCASSLGGAGSPTDTQYFGPGTRLTVL.

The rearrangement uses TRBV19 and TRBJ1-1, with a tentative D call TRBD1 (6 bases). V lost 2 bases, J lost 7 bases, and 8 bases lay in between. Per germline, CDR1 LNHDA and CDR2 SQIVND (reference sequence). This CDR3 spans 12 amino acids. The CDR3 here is CASSIRGGEAFF. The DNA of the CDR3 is TGTGCCAGTAGTATAAGAGGGGGTGAAGCTTTCTTT.

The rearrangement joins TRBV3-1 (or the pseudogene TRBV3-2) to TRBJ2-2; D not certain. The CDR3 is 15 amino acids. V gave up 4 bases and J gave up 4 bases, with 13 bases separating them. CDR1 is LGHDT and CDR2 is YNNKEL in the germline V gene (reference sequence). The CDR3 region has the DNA TGTGCCAGCAGCCCCGTGGCAGGTGGCACCGGGGAGCTGTTTTTT. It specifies CASSPVAGGTGELFF.